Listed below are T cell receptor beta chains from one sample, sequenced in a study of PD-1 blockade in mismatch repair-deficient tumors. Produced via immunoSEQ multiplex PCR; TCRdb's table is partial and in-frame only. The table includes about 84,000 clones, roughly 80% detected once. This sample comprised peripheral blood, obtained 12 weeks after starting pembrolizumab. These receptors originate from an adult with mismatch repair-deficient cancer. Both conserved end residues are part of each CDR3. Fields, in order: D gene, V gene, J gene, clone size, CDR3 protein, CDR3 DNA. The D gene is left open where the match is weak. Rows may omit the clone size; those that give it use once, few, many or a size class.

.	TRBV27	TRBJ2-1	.	CASSLTEGDNEQFF	TGTGCCAGCAGTTTAACGGAGGGGGATAATGAGCAGTTCTTC
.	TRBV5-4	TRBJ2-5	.	CASSPGGFQETQYF	TGTGCCAGCAGCCCGGGCGGCTTCCAAGAGACCCAGTACTTC
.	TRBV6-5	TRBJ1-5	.	CASSENENQPQHF	TGTGCCAGCAGTGAAAACGAAAATCAGCCCCAGCATTTT
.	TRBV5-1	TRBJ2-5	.	CASSLEGSDSQTQYF	TGCGCCAGCAGCTTGGAAGGTAGCGATAGTCAGACCCAGTACTTC
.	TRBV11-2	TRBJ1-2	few	CASSTQGRYGYTF	TGTGCCAGCAGCACCCAGGGGAGGTATGGCTACACCTTC
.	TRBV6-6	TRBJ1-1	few	CASSRTENTEAFF	TGTGCCAGCAGTCGGACAGAGAACACTGAAGCTTTCTTT
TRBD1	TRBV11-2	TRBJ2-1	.	CASRTQGAANNEQFF	TGTGCCAGCCGGACCCAGGGGGCTGCAAACAATGAGCAGTTCTTC
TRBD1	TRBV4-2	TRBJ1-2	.	CASSQQGNYGYTF	TGTGCCAGCAGTCAACAGGGGAACTATGGCTACACCTTC
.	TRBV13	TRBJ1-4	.	CASSLGRGGEKLFF	TGTGCCAGCAGCCTGGGGAGGGGTGGTGAAAAACTGTTTTTT
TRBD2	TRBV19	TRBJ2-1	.	CASTTSRYNEQFF	TGTGCCAGTACGACTAGCAGGTACAATGAGCAGTTCTTC
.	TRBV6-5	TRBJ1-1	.	CASVFAAEAFF	TGTGCCTCCGTCTTTGCGGCTGAAGCTTTCTTT